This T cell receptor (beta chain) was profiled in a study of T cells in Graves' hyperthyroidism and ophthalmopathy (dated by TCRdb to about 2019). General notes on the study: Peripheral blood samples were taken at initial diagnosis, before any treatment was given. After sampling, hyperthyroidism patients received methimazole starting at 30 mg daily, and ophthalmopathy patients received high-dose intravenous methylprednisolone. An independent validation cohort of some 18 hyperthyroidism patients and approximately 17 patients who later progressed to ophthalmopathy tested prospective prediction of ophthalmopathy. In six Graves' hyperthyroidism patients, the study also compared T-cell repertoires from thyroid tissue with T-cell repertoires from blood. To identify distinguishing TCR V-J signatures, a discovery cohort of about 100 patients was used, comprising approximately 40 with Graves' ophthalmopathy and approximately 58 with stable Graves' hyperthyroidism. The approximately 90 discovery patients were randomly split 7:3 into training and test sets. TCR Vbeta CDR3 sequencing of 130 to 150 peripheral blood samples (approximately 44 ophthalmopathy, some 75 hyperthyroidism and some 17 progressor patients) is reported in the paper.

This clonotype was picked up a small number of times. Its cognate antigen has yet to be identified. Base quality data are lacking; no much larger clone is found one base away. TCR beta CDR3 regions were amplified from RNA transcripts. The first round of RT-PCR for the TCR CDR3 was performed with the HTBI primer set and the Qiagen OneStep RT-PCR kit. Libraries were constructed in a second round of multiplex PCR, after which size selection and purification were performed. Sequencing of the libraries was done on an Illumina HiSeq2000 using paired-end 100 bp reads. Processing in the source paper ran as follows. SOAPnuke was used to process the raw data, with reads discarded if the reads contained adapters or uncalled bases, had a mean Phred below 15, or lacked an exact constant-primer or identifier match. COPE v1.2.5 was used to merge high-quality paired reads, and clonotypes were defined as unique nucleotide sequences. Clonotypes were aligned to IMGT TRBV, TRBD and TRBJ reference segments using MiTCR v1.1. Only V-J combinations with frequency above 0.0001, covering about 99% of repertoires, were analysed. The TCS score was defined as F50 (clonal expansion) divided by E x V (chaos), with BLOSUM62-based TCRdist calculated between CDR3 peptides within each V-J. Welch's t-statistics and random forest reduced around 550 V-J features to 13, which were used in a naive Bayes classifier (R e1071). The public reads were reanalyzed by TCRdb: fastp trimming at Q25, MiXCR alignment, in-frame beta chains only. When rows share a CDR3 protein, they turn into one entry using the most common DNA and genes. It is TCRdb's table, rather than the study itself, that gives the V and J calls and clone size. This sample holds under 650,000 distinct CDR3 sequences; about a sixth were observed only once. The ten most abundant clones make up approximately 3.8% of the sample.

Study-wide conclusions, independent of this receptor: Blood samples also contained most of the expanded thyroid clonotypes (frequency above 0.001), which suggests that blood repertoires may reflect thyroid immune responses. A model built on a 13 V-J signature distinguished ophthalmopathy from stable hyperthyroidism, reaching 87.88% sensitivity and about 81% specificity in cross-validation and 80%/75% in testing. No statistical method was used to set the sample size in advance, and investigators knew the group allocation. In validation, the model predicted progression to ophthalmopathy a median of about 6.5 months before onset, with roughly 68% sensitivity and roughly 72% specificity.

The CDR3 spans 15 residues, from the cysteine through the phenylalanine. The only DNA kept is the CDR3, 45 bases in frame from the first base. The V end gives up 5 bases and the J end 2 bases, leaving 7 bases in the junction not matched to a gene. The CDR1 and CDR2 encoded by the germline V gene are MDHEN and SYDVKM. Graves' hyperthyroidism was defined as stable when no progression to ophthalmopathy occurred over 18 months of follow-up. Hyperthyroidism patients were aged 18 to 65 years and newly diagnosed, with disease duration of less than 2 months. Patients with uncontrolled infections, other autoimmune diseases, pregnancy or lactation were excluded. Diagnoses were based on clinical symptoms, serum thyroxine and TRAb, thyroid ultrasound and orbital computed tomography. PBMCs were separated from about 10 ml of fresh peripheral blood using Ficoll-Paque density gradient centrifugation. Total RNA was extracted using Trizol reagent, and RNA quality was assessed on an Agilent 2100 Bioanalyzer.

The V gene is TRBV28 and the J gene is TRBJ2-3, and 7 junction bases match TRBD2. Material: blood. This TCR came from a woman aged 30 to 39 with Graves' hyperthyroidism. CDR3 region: CASSNRDYLTDTQYF. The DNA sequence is TGTGCCAGCAGTAACCGGGACTACCTCACAGATACGCAGTATTTT.